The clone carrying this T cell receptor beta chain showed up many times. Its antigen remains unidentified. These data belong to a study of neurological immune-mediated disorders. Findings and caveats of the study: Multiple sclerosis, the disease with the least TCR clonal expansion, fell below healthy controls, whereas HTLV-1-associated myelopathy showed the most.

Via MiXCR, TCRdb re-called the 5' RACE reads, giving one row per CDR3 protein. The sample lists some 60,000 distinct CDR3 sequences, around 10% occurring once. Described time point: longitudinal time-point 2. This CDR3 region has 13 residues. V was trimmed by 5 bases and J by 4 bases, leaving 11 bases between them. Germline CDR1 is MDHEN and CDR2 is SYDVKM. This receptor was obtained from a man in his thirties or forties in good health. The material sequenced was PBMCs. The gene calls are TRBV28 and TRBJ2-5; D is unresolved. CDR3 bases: TGTGCCAGCAGTCTAGTGAGTTTAGAGACCCAGTACTTC. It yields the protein CASSLVSLETQYF.